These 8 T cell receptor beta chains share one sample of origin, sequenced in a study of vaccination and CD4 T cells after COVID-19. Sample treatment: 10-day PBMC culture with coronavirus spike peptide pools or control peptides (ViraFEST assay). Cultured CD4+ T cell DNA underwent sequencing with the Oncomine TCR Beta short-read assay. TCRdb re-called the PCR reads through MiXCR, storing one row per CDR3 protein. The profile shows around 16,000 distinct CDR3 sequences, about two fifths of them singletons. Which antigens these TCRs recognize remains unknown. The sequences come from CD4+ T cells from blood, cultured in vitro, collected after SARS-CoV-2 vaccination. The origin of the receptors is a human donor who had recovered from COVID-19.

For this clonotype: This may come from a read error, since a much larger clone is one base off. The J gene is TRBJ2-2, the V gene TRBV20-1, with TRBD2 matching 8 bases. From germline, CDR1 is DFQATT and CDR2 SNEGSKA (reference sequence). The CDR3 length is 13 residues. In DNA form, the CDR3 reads TGCAGTGCGAATAGCGGGAACACCGGGGAGCTGCTTTTT. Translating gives CSANSGNTGELLF.

CDR3 protein: CASSPRTGKQETQYF. For the CDR3, the DNA is TGTGCCAGCAGTCCCCGGACAGGGAAACAAGAGACCCAGTACTTC. This chain uses TRBV27 with TRBJ2-5; 8 bases map to TRBD1. V shed 5 bases, J shed 2 bases, and the junction held 7 bases outside the gene matches. Germline V gene lookup returns CDR1 MNHEY and CDR2 SMNVEV (reference sequence). The CDR3 extends over 15 amino acids.

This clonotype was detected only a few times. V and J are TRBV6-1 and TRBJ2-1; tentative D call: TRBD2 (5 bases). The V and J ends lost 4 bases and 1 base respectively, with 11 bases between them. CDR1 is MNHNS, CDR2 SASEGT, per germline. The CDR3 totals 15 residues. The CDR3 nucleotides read TGTGCCAGCAGTGCCGGTGGAGGATCCTACAATGAGCAGTTCTTC. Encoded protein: CASSAGGGSYNEQFF.

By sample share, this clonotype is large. CDR3 protein: CSPRPLSSYNSPLHF. The CDR3 region has the DNA TGCAGTCCCAGGCCCCTTAGCTCCTATAATTCACCCCTCCACTTT. J is TRBJ1-6 and V is TRBV20-1; D call uncertain. There are 15 residues in the CDR3. CDR1 and CDR2 (germline): DFQATT, SNEGSKA (reference sequence). Trimming removed 8 bases from V and 0 bases from J, with 14 bases in between.

The CDR3 DNA follows: TGCAGTGCTGTACTTACCGAGTATGAAAAACTGTTTTTT. Translation gives CSAVLTEYEKLFF. The chain couples TRBV20-1 to TRBJ1-4; D is ambiguous. Per the germline V gene, CDR1 is DFQATT and CDR2 is SNEGSKA (reference sequence). The CDR3 length is 13 residues. V was shortened by 5 bases and J by 6 bases, with 13 bases between the two germline ends.

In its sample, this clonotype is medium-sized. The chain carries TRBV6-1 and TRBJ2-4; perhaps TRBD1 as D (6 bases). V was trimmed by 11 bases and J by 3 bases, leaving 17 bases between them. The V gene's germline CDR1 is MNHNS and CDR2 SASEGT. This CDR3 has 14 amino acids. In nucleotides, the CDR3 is TGTGCCGGACTCTCGACAGGTCACAAAAACATTCAGTACTTC. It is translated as CAGLSTGHKNIQYF.

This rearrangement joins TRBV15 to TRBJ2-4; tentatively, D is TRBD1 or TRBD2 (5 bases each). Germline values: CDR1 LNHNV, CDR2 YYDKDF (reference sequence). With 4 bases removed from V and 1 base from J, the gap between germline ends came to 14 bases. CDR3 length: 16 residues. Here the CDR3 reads CATSTPRGAAKNIQYF. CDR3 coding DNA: TGTGCCACCAGCACGCCGAGAGGGGCCGCCAAAAACATTCAGTACTTC.

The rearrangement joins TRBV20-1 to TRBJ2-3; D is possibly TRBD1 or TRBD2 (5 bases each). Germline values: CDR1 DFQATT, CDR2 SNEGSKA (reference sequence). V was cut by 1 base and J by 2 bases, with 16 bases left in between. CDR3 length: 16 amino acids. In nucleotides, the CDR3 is TGCAGTGCTAGAGCCCCTTGGGGGAGCCTCACAGATACGCAGTATTTT. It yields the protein CSARAPWGSLTDTQYF.